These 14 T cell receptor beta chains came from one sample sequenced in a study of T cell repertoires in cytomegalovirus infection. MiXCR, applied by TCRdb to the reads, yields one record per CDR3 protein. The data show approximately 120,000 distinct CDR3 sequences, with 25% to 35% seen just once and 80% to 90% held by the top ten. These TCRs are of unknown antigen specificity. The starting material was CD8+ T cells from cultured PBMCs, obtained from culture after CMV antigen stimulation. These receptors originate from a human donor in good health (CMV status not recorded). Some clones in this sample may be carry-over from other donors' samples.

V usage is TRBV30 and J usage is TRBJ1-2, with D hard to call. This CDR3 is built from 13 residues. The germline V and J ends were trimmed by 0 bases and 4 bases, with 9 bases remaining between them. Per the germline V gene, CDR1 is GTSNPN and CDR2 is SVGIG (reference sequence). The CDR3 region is CAWSVGPTYGYTF. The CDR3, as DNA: TGTGCCTGGAGTGTAGGACCTACCTATGGCTACACCTTC.

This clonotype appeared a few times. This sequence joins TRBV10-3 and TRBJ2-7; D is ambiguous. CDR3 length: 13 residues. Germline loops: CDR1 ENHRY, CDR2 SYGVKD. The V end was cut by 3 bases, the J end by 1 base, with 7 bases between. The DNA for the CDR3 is TGTGCCATCAGTGAAGCAGAGTCCTACGAGCAGTACTTC. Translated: CAISEAESYEQYF.

CDR3 coding DNA: TGTGCCAGCAGCTTAGAATTAGGCAGGCTGGACACTGAAGCTTTCTTT. It is translated as CASSLELGRLDTEAFF. V and J are TRBV7-6 and TRBJ1-1; D gene uncertain. The V end was cut by 1 base, the J end by 3 bases, with 15 bases between. The CDR3 loop spans 16 amino acids. CDR1 is SGHVS and CDR2 is FNYEAQ in the germline V gene. The full variable domain, rest sourced from reference TRBV7-6 and TRBJ1-1, is GAGVSQSPRYKVTKRGQDVALRCDPISGHVSLYWYRQALGQGPEFLTYFNYEAQQDKSGLPNDRFSAERPEGSISTLTIQRTEQRDSAMYRCASSLELGRLDTEAFFGQGTRLTVV.

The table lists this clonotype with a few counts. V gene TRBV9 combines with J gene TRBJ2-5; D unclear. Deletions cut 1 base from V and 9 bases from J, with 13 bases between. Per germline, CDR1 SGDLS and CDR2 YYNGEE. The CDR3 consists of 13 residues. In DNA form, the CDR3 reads TGTGCCAGCAGCGTAACTGGCGTGGGCGCCCAGTACTTC. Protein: CASSVTGVGAQYF.

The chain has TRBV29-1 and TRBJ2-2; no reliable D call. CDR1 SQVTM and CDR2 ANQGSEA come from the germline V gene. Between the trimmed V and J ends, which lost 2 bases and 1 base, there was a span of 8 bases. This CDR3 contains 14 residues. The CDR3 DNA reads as TGCAGCGTTGAAAGGGAATGGAACACCGGGGAGCTGTTTTTT. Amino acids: CSVEREWNTGELFF.

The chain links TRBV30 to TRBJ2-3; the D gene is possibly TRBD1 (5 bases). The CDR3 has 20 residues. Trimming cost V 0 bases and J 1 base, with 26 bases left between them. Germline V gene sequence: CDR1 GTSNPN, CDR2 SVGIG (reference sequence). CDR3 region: CAWSVVLGQKGMLGTDTQYF. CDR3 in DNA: TGTGCCTGGAGTGTAGTTCTGGGCCAGAAGGGGATGTTAGGCACAGATACGCAGTATTTT.

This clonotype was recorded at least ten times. CDR3 bases: TGTGCCAGCAGCCCTAGAGGCGGGGGGTCCCATACGCAGTATTTT. Protein sequence: CASSPRGGGSHTQYF. This chain uses TRBV7-9 with TRBJ2-3; 8 bases agree with TRBD2. The V gene end was trimmed by 5 bases and the J gene end by 7 bases; junction bases not matched to a gene: 11. The CDR3 totals 15 residues. Germline CDR1 is SEHNR and CDR2 is FQNEAQ (reference sequence).

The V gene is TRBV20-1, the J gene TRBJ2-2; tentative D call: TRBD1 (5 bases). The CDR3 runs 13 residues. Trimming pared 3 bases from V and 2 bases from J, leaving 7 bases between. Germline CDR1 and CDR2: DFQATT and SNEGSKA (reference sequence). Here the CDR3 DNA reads TGCAGTGCTAGGCGGACAAACACCGGGGAGCTGTTTTTT. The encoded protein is CSARRTNTGELFF.

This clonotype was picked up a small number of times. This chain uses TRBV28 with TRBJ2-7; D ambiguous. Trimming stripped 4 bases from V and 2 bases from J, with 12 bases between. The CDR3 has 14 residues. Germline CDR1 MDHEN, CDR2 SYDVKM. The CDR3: CASSSQNFPYEQYF. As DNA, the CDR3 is TGTGCCAGCAGTTCGCAAAATTTCCCCTACGAGCAGTACTTC.

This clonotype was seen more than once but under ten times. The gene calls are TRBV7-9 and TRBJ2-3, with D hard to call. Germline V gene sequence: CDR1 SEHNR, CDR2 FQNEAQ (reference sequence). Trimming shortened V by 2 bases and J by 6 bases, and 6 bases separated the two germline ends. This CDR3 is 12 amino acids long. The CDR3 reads CASSLPPDTQYF. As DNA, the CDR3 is TGTGCCAGCAGCTTACCACCGGATACGCAGTATTTT. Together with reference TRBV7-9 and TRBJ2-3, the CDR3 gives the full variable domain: DTGVSQNPRHKITKRGQNVTFRCDPISEHNRLYWYRQTLGQGPEFLTYFQNEAQLEKSRLLSDRFSAERPKGSFSTLEIQRTEQGDSAMYLCASSLPPDTQYFGPGTRLTVL.

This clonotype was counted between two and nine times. In DNA form, the CDR3 reads TGTGCCAGCAGTTTACAGGGGAAAGATGAAAAACTGTTTTTT. Protein sequence: CASSLQGKDEKLFF. The chain recombines TRBV27 with TRBJ1-4; tentatively, D is TRBD1 (6 bases). CDR1 MNHEY and CDR2 SMNVEV come from the germline V gene (reference sequence). V was shortened by 2 bases and J by 6 bases, with 10 bases between the two germline ends. The CDR3 totals 14 residues.

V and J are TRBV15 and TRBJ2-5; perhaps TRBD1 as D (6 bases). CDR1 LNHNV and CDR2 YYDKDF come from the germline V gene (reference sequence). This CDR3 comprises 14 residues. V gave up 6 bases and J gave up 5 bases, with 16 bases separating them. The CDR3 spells CATRGQFEWETQYF. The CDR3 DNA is TGTGCCACCAGAGGACAGTTCGAGTGGGAGACCCAGTACTTC. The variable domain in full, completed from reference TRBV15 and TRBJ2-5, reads DAMVIQNPRYQVTQFGKPVTLSCSQTLNHNVMYWYQQKSSQAPKLLFHYYDKDFNNEADTPDNFQSRRPNTSFCFLDIRSPGLGDTAMYLCATRGQFEWETQYFGPGTRLLVL.

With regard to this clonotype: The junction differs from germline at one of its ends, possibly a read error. Here the CDR3 reads CAVRPGHAYEQYF. CDR3 bases: TGTGCCGTCAGGCCGGGCCACGCCTACGAGCAGTACTTC. This chain links TRBV10-3 with TRBJ2-7; D gene unclear. This CDR3 is 13 amino acids long. Per the germline V gene, CDR1 is ENHRY and CDR2 is SYGVKD.

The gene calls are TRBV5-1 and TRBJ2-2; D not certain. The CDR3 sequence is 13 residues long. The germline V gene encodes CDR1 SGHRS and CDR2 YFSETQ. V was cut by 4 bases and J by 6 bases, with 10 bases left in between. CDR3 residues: CASSVGLAGELFF. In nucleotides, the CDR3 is TGCGCCAGCAGCGTGGGGTTGGCCGGGGAGCTGTTTTTT.